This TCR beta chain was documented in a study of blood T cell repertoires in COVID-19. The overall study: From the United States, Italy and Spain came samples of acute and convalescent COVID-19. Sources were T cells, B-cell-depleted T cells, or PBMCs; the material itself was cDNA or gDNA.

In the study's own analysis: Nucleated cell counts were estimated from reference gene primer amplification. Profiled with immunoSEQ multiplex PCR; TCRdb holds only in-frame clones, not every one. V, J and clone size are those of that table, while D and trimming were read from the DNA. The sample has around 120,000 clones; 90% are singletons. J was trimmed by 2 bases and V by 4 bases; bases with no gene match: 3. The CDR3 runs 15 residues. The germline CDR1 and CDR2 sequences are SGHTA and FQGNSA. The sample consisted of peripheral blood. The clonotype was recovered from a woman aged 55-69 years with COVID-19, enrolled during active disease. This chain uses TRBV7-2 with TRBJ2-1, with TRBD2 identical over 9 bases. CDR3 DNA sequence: TGTGCCAGCAGCTGGGTAGCGGGGGCCTACAATGAGCAGTTCTTC. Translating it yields CASSWVAGAYNEQFF.